This T cell receptor (beta chain) derives from a study of T-cell reconstitution after alpha-beta-depleted transplantation in children. For TCRbeta, the library was prepared with unique molecular identifiers. TCRdb passed the PCR reads through MiXCR, listing each CDR3 protein once. Here the sample spans 200,000 to 250,000 distinct CDR3 sequences, under 9.5% being singletons. V lost 6 bases to trimming and J lost 3 bases, with 20 bases between them. The CDR3 has 16 amino acids. Germline V lookup: CDR1 SGHAT, CDR2 FQNNGV. Material: PBMCs from the stem cell graft donor, obtained from the stem cell graft. This TCR was sampled from a human donor who donated a stem cell graft to a child with acute lymphoblastic leukemia. This sequence joins TRBV11-2 and TRBJ1-1, with D unresolved. DNA for the CDR3: TGTGCCAGCAGGCCAATCACGGTACCGAGGCACACTGAAGCTTTCTTT. This sequence encodes CASRPITVPRHTEAFF.